This TCR beta chain was retrieved from a study of Tregs in tolerant kidney transplant recipients (dated by TCRdb to the late 2010s). As for the study more broadly: The study applied TCRbeta sequencing to find donor-specific regulatory T cells before combined kidney and bone marrow transplantation and then followed those same cells after transplant. TCRbeta repertoire sequencing was used in a few healthy controls to compare several methods for expanding Tregs specific for an allogeneic donor.

On this clone: Its antigen target is currently unknown. Nothing much larger sits one base from this clone, and base qualities are not available.

The full study reports these points: Because the study included only a small number of patients, the results must be confirmed in larger populations and under other immunosuppression protocols. Expanding Tregs with activated donor B cells appeared to identify the most biologically relevant and donor-specific TCRbeta repertoire. Biological reproducibility was not directly assessed, although technical replication error appeared to be minimal.

Unstimulated Tregs (CD4+CD25+CD127-), CD4+ non-Tregs (CD4+CD25-), CD4 and CD8 cells were FACS-sorted from thawed PBMCs. Blood from healthy controls was obtained either as purchased buffy coats or from healthy volunteers. Healthy control blood was processed to PBMCs by Ficoll density gradient and cryopreserved, and patient PBMCs were collected before and after transplant. According to the germline V gene, CDR1 reads SQVTM and CDR2 reads ANQGSEA. The CDR3 measures 12 amino acids from cysteine to phenylalanine. The DNA shown is the 36-base CDR3, in frame from base 1. For TCRbeta CDR3 sequencing, genomic DNA was extracted from sorted cells using the QIAGEN DNeasy Blood and Tissue Kit. Through immunoSEQ, high-throughput TCRbeta CDR3 sequencing was done commercially, including PCR amplification with internal controls and bias correction. In the authors' own workflow: Unique productive TCRbeta sequences were defined by CDR3 nucleotide sequence where primers matched, otherwise by CDR3 amino acid sequence with Vbeta and Jbeta genes. To correct sorting error, sequences shared between sorted populations at a frequency ratio of 2:1 or less were removed; the rest were assigned to the higher population. A sequence was defined as donor-reactive if the sequence was expanded at least 5-fold in CFSE-low cells compared with unstimulated cells and had a frequency of at least 0.01% in CFSE-low cells. Jensen-Shannon divergence, calculated on the top 100 TCRbeta sequences ranked by frequency, was used to quantify repertoire divergence. When a sample had multiple sequencing runs, each run was corrected for sorting error separately and the runs were then pooled. TCRdb's version of the immuneACCESS table is confined to in-frame rearrangements and falls short of the full clone set. An unresolved V gene accounts for under half of the shortfall where checked; the remainder is of unknown origin. V and J calls and clone size are given by that table; D and trimming were obtained from the DNA. For this sample there are tens of thousands of clones; 65% to 85% appear just once. The ten largest clones add up to 3.5% to 5.5% of the sample.

This chain joins TRBV29-1 to TRBJ2-7, and 7 junction bases match TRBD2. The TCR was taken from a human donor in good health. Sequencing was performed on CD4+ T cells from blood. Here the CDR3 is given as CSGGLSAYEQYF. The sequenced DNA: TGCAGTGGGGGACTATCGGCCTACGAGCAGTACTTC.